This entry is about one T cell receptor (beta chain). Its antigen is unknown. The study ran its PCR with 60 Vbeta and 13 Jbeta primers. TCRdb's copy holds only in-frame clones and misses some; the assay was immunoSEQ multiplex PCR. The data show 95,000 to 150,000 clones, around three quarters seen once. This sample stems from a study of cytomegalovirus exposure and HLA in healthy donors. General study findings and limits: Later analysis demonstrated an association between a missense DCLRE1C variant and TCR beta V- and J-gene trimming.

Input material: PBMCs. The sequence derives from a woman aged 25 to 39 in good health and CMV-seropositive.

CDR3 amino acids: CSARRGYEQYF. In nucleotides, the CDR3 is TGCAGTGCTAGAAGGGGGTACGAGCAGTACTTC. This chain links TRBV20-1 with TRBJ2-7; D is perhaps TRBD1 (6 bases). The CDR3 length is 11 residues. The germline V and J ends were trimmed by 2 bases and 4 bases, with 6 bases remaining between them. Per the germline V gene, CDR1 is DFQATT and CDR2 is SNEGSKA (reference sequence).